These 20 T cell receptor beta chains came from one sample sequenced in a study of CD8+ T cells in alopecia areata (dated by TCRdb to 2017 to 2018). Library creation used the immunoSEQ multiplex PCR assay. RNA was extracted from all samples and reverse transcribed into cDNA as template for TCR sequencing. As stored in TCRdb, this immuneACCESS dataset retains in-frame rearrangements with V and J assigned. A fraction of the clones does not appear; measured against another copy, unresolved V genes explain less than half of the discrepancy, and the remainder lacks a known reason. In this sample the table shows approximately 280,000 clones, and no singletons are among them. The top ten clonotypes cover roughly 1.2% of the sample. Pooled mouse cutaneous lymph node cells were stained for CD4, CD8alpha, NKG2D, NKG2ACE and other markers and were then sorted on a BD Influx. Sequenced sample: CD4+ T cells sorted from a lymph node. These receptors came from a C3H/HeJ mouse with alopecia areata. Members of this strain share the MHC haplotype H2-k.

As for this clone: Gene names are the mouse ones. The read terminates 4 residues before the CDR3 end, so the remaining end is supplied by the germline J gene. Within the sample, other DNA sequences also encode this same CDR3. The chain has TRBV19 and TRBJ1-1, with TRBD1 matching 8 bases. This CDR3 region has 15 residues. After removal of 0 bases from V and 1 base from J, the junction contained 2 bases not matched to a gene. Germline lookup yields CDR1 FNHDT and CDR2 SITEND (reference sequence). The part of the CDR3 DNA that was read is TGTGCCAGCAGTATAGCCGGGACAGGGAACACA. It translates to CASSIAGTGNT. The full-length CDR3 reads as CASSIAGTGNTEVFF.

This clone came up many times. Gene names and germline refer to mouse. From the germline J gene comes the end of the CDR3, since the read stops 4 residues before it. This chain uses TRBV17 with TRBJ2-2; 8 positions agree with TRBD2. Per the germline V gene, CDR1 is MNHDT and CDR2 is YYDKIL. J was trimmed by 2 bases and V by 3 bases; bases with no gene match: 2. This CDR3 comprises 15 residues. CDR3 DNA (partial): TGTGCTAGCAGTAGCGACTGGGGTAACACCGGG. Residues: CASSSDWGNTG. The CDR3 in full is CASSSDWGNTGQLYF.

This clone was found a few times. Genes and germline are mouse. The missing CDR3 end, 4 residues past where the read stops, is filled in from the germline J gene. The V gene is TRBV13-1, the J gene TRBJ2-2, with D perhaps TRBD1 (5 bases). CDR3 length: 14 amino acids. V lost 2 bases to trimming and J lost 4 bases, with 9 bases between them. The germline gives CDR1 NSHNY, CDR2 SYGAGN. CDR3: CASSDRVATGQLYF. Incomplete CDR3 DNA: TGTGCCAGCAGTGACAGGGTGGCCACCGGG.

As regards this clone: Gene names and germline refer to mouse. The observed sequence ends 3 residues before the CDR3 terminus, with the missing tail filled in from the germline J gene. The sample holds other DNA sequences that translate to the same CDR3. The chain employs TRBV19 and TRBJ1-6; weak D call: TRBD1 (6 bases). TRBJ1-6 is noted as an ORF with a role that remains uncertain. The V and J ends lost 1 base and 4 bases respectively, with 9 bases between them. This CDR3 comprises 15 residues. The germline gives CDR1 FNHDT, CDR2 SITEND (reference sequence). This CDR3 reads CASSIKGTYNSPLYF. The covered CDR3 bases are TGTGCCAGCAGTATAAAGGGGACATATAATTCGCCC.

With regard to this clone: The gene symbols are mouse symbols. The CDR3 extends 4 residues past the end of the read, so its final part is completed from the germline J gene. The sample contains more than one DNA sequence encoding this CDR3. The chain has TRBV1 and TRBJ1-2, with 10 bases fitting TRBD1. Losses at the gene ends were 3 bases for V and 0 bases for J; bases not matched to a gene: 4. The CDR3 consists of 16 residues. Germline V lookup: CDR1 NSQYPW, CDR2 LRSPGD (reference sequence). CDR3 DNA (partial): TGCACCTGCAGTGCCCCCGGACAGGGGGCAAACTCC. Its protein product is CTCSAPGQGANS. The complete CDR3 reads CTCSAPGQGANSDYTF.

The table lists this clone with a few counts. Each gene name is a mouse one. The DNA ends 4 residues before the CDR3 does, and the rest of the CDR3 is filled in from the germline J gene. Other DNA sequences in this sample translate to the same CDR3. The chain links TRBV13-1 to TRBJ2-3; 8 bases are shared with TRBD2. J was trimmed by 1 base and V by 3 bases; bases with no gene match: 4. CDR3 length: 15 residues. CDR1 is NSHNY, CDR2 SYGAGN, per germline. Here the CDR3 reads CASSVGGGGAETLYF. The DNA read from the CDR3 is TGTGCCAGCAGTGTGGGGGGGGGCGGTGCAGAA.

This clone appeared a few times. A single base separates this from a much larger clone, so it may be a read error. The gene names here belong to mouse. The CDR3 goes on 4 residues after the read ends, and that part is filled in from the germline J gene. The identical CDR3 is also encoded by other nucleotide sequences in the sample. The chain links TRBV13-1 to TRBJ2-2, with D uncertain. V lost 2 bases and J 1 base, leaving 3 bases between the germline ends. Germline-derived CDR1 and CDR2 are NSHNY and SYGAGN. The CDR3 length is 13 residues. Here the CDR3 reads CASSDQNTGQLYF. The CDR3 bases that were read are TGTGCCAGCAGTGACCAAAACACCGGG.

Worth noting for this clone: Gene names denote mouse genes. The read ends 3 residues before the CDR3 terminus; that terminus is restored from the germline J gene. The chain has TRBV1 and TRBJ1-6, with D possibly matching TRBD1 (6 bases). TRBJ1-6 is reported as an ORF; its role is uncertain. Looked up from germline, CDR1 is NSQYPW and CDR2 is LRSPGD (reference sequence). The V and J ends lost 1 base and 6 bases respectively, with 10 bases between them. The CDR3 sequence is 15 residues long. The sequenced CDR3 bases are TGCACCTGCAGTGCAGCACAGGGTGGTAATTCGCCC. This translates into CTCSAAQGGNSP. The full CDR3 sequence reads CTCSAAQGGNSPLYF.

Comments on this clone: Gene labels here are mouse ones. The CDR3 end is not reached by the read, which stops 4 residues before it; the germline J gene fills it in. The rearrangement joins TRBV13-1 to TRBJ1-4, with D possibly matching TRBD1 (6 bases). The CDR3 consists of 14 residues. The germline V gene has CDR1 NSHNY and CDR2 SYGAGN. V was clipped by 5 bases and J by 5 bases, with 13 bases between them. The sequenced CDR3 bases are TGTGCCAGCAGGACTGGGGGGGCAAACGAA. As protein: CASRTGGANE. The entire CDR3 protein reads CASRTGGANERLFF.

This clone occurred a few times. Any gene name here is a mouse gene name. The read stops 4 residues short of the end of the CDR3; the missing end is completed from the germline J gene. The chain is built from TRBV13-3 and TRBJ2-5; D not resolved. Germline V gene data show CDR1 as NNHDY and CDR2 as SYVADS. Trimming took off 0 bases at V and 2 bases at J, with 10 bases between the two ends. The CDR3 covers 15 residues. The CDR3 DNA, read in part, is TGTGCCAGCAGTGATGCAGGCCGAATCCAAGAC. Encoded protein: CASSDAGRIQD. The CDR3 in its entirety is CASSDAGRIQDTQYF.

This clone was counted between two and nine times. Gene labels here are mouse ones. Coverage ceases 4 residues before the CDR3 finishes, and the germline J gene fills in the end. The chain has TRBV19 and TRBJ2-2; 7 nucleotides match TRBD2. CDR3 length: 15 amino acids. Germline CDR1 and CDR2: FNHDT and SITEND (reference sequence). The V segment lost 5 bases and the J segment 0 bases; nucleotides outside the gene matches: 4. CDR3 residues: CASSPLGPNTGQLYF. The CDR3 bases that were read are TGTGCCAGCAGCCCACTGGGGCCAAACACCGGG.

A note on this clone: Genes here carry mouse names. The CDR3 end falls 4 residues outside the read, so it is completed with the germline J gene. Other DNA variants within this sample encode the same CDR3. The chain links TRBV13-2 to TRBJ1-1; D may be TRBD1 (5 bases). This CDR3 has 15 residues. V gave up 0 bases and J gave up 0 bases, with 9 bases separating them. CDR1 and CDR2 (germline): NNHNN, SYGAGS (reference sequence). Partial CDR3 DNA: TGTGCCAGCGGTGATGCCGGGGGGGCAAACACA. Its translation: CASGDAGGANT. In full, the CDR3 reads CASGDAGGANTEVFF.

This clone was counted at least ten times. Mouse germline and gene names are used. The CDR3 end falls 4 residues outside the read, so it is completed with the germline J gene. The V call is TRBV17, the J call TRBJ2-2, with 8 bases lining up with TRBD1. The CDR3 loop spans 13 amino acids. CDR1 is MNHDT and CDR2 is YYDKIL in the germline V gene. CDR3 in amino acids: CAVRQGNTGQLYF. Partial CDR3 DNA: TGTGCAGTTCGACAGGGGAACACCGGG.

In its sample, this clone was seen a few times. Gene and germline names: mouse. The CDR3 end falls 4 residues outside the read, so it is completed with the germline J gene. V is TRBV13-2 and J is TRBJ1-2; D not resolved. Germline CDR1 NNHNN, CDR2 SYGAGS (reference sequence). V was cut by 5 bases and J by 0 bases, with 5 bases left in between. The CDR3 is 12 amino acids. Incomplete CDR3 DNA: TGTGCCAGCGGCCCTGCAAACTCC. Translated: CASGPANS. The full CDR3 is CASGPANSDYTF.

In this sample, this clone turned up a few times. The gene names here belong to mouse. The read stops 4 residues short of the end of the CDR3; the missing end is completed from the germline J gene. The gene calls are TRBV1 and TRBJ2-2; 10 bases fit TRBD1. The length of the CDR3 is 16 residues. CDR1 is NSQYPW, CDR2 LRSPGD, per germline (reference sequence). V shed 1 base, J shed 4 bases, and the junction held 3 bases outside the gene matches. Here the CDR3 reads CTCSAGQGAITGQLYF. The DNA read from the CDR3 is TGCACCTGCAGTGCAGGACAGGGGGCAATCACCGGG.

This clone was found a few times. Gene names denote mouse genes. The read is 4 residues too short to cover the CDR3 end, so that end is filled in from the germline J gene. V gene TRBV29 combines with J gene TRBJ2-4; no definite D call. The CDR3 is 14 amino acids. V gave up 3 bases and J gave up 0 bases, with 7 bases separating them. Germline V gene sequence: CDR1 MSHET, CDR2 SYDVDS. The CDR3 bases that were read are TGTGCTAGCAGTTTGTCAGGTAGTCAAAAC. This codes for CASSLSGSQN. The entire CDR3 protein is CASSLSGSQNTLYF.

This clone has more than one count but fewer than ten. Genes and germline are mouse. The CDR3 end lies 4 residues beyond the end of the read and is filled in from the germline J gene. This sequence joins TRBV13-1 and TRBJ2-7; 12 bases match TRBD2. The CDR3 totals 14 residues. Germline CDR1 reads NSHNY; CDR2 reads SYGAGN. The CDR3 region is CASSGTGGVDEQYF. The CDR3 DNA, read in part, is TGTGCCAGCAGTGGGACTGGGGGGGTGGAT.

Points on this clone: Mouse names are used for the genes. The read finishes 4 residues shy of the CDR3 end, and the germline J gene is used to complete it. The chain links TRBV31 to TRBJ2-2; 8 bases line up with TRBD2. Germline CDR1 GKSSPN, CDR2 SITVG. V shed 0 bases and J 5 bases; nucleotides not matched to a gene: 5. The CDR3 runs 15 residues. The CDR3 region is CAWSLWGARTGQLYF. The covered CDR3 bases are TGTGCCTGGAGTCTCTGGGGGGCGCGGACCGGG.

This clone was observed a handful of times. The germline and genes are mouse ones. The CDR3 end is not reached by the read, which stops 4 residues before it; the germline J gene fills it in. The chain couples TRBV19 to TRBJ2-4; 7 bases are shared with TRBD1. Germline lookup yields CDR1 FNHDT and CDR2 SITEND (reference sequence). This CDR3 has 15 amino acids. V was clipped by 4 bases and J by 0 bases; unmatched bases: 5. CDR3: CASSRQGGSQNTLYF. The CDR3 bases that were read are TGTGCCAGCAGTCGACAGGGCGGGAGTCAAAAC.

This clone was counted a few times. The germline and genes are mouse ones. The observed sequence ends 4 residues before the CDR3 terminus, with the missing tail filled in from the germline J gene. V gene TRBV13-2 combines with J gene TRBJ2-3; D is perhaps TRBD1 (6 bases). V was trimmed by 0 bases and J by 4 bases, leaving 12 bases between them. The CDR3 length is 15 residues. Germline loops: CDR1 NNHNN, CDR2 SYGAGS (reference sequence). Partial CDR3 DNA: TGTGCCAGCGGTGATGTCGGCAGGGGTCCAGAA. Translation: CASGDVGRGPE. The full CDR3 reads CASGDVGRGPETLYF.